This T cell receptor (beta chain) was documented in a study of tumor-infiltrating lymphocytes in primary liver carcinoma. Starting material for RNA and DNA co-extraction consisted of about 19-32 mg of unsorted bulk tissue. Total RNA amounting to around 540 ng was the source from which TCR beta cDNA was made with a constant-region primer. Libraries for TCR beta were built through three nested multiplex PCR rounds, which together made up a slightly modified ARM-PCR procedure. Investigators reported that the first two PCR rounds, at 10 cycles each, used TRBV1-TRBV30 forward primers with a C-beta reverse primer. TCRdb fed the multiplex PCR reads into MiXCR, producing one record per CDR3 protein. The profile shows fewer than 75,000 distinct CDR3 sequences, approximately 74% of them singletons. Germline-derived CDR1 and CDR2 are SGHRS and YFSETQ. The CDR3 is 13 residues long. The V and J ends lost 5 bases and 10 bases respectively, with 18 bases between them.

The clonotype was recovered from a man in his forties with primary liver carcinoma and hepatitis B virus infection. Sequenced: liver tumor tissue from sampling region 4. Subset given: tumor region T4, right-lateral pole. This rearrangement joins TRBV5-1 to TRBJ1-2, with D unresolved. CDR3 amino acids: CASSSINAVVYTF. Written as DNA, the CDR3 is TGCGCCAGCAGTTCGATCAACGCTGTCGTCTACACCTTC.